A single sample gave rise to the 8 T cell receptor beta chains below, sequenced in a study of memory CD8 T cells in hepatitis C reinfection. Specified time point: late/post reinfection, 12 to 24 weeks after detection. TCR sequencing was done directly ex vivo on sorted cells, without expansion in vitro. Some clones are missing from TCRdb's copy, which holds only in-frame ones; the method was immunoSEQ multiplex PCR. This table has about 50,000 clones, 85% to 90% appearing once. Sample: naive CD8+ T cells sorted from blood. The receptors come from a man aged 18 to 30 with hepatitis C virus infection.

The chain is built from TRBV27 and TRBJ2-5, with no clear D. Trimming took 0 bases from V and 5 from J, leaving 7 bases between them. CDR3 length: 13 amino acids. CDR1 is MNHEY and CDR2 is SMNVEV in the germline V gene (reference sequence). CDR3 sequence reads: CASSLSLVETQYF. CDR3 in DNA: TGTGCCAGCAGTTTATCCCTCGTGGAGACCCAGTACTTC.

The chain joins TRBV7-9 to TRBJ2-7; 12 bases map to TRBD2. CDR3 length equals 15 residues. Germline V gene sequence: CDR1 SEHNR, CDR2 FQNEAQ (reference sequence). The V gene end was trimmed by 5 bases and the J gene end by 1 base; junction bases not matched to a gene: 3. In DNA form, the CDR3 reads TGTGCCAGCAGCCCGACTAGCGGGAGTTCCTACGAGCAGTACTTC. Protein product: CASSPTSGSSYEQYF.

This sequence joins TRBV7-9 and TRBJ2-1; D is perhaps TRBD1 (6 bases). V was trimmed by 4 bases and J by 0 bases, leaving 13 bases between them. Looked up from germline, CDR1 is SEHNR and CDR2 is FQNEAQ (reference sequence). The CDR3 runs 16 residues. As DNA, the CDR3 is TGTGCCAGCAGCTCGGACAGCCCTAGCTCCTACAATGAGCAGTTCTTC. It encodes CASSSDSPSSYNEQFF.

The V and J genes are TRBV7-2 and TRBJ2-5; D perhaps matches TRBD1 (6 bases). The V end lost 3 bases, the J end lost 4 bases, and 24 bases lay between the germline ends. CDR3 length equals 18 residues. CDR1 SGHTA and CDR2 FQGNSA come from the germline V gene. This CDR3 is CASSFGLGAHGLVETQYF. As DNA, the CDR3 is TGTGCCAGCAGCTTTGGCTTGGGGGCCCACGGCTTAGTAGAGACCCAGTACTTC.

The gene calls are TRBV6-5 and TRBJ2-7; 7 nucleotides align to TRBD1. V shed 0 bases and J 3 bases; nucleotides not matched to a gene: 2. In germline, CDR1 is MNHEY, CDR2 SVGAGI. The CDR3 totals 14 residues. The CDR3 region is CASSYSGQDYEQYF. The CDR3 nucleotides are TGTGCCAGCAGTTACTCTGGACAGGACTACGAGCAGTACTTC.

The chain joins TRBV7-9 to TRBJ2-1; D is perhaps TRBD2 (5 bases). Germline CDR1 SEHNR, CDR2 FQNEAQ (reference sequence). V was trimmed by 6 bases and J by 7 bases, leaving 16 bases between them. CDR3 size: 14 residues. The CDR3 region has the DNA TGTGCCAGCAGACCGAGACTGTCGGGAAATGAGCAGTTCTTC. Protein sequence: CASRPRLSGNEQFF. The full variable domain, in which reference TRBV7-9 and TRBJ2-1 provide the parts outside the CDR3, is DTGVSQNPRHKITKRGQNVTFRCDPISEHNRLYWYRQTLGQGPEFLTYFQNEAQLEKSRLLSDRFSAERPKGSFSTLEIQRTEQGDSAMYLCASRPRLSGNEQFFGPGTRLTVL.

The CDR3, as DNA: TGTGCCAGCAGCTTACTAGCGCAGGATGAGCAGTTCTTC. Its translation is CASSLLAQDEQFF. This rearrangement joins TRBV6-1 to TRBJ2-1, with 7 bases aligning to TRBD2. The ends lost 6 bases at V and 8 bases at J; junction bases unmatched: 7. The CDR3 contains 13 residues. Germline CDR1 is MNHNS and CDR2 is SASEGT.

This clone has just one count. This CDR3 reads CASSRGTGDYEQYV. The CDR3 coding sequence is TGTGCCAGTAGTCGTGGGACAGGTGACTACGAGCAGTACGTC. The rearrangement uses TRBV19 and TRBJ2-7; 8 bases align to TRBD1. With 5 bases clipped from V and 3 bases from J, the junction kept 6 bases outside the gene matches. CDR1 LNHDA and CDR2 SQIVND come from the germline V gene (reference sequence). This CDR3 is 14 amino acids long.